This TCR beta chain was profiled in a study of blood T cell repertoires in COVID-19. Study context: T cells, B-cell-depleted T cells, or PBMCs provided the cDNA or gDNA that served as material.

Per the germline V gene, CDR1 is KGHSH and CDR2 is LQKENI. The V gene lost 0 bases and the J gene lost 0 bases, with 6 bases spanning the gap. The CDR3 consists of 14 residues. Sequenced by immunoSEQ multiplex PCR; TCRdb stores in-frame clones only, minus some. There are around 200,000 clones in the sample; approximately 86% occur only once, and roughly 4% lies in the top ten. Residents of about two dozen US areas, aged about 18 to 89 years, made up the participants. Which cohort a participant joined came from the clinical history participants gave. V usage is TRBV18 and J usage is TRBJ2-7, with D uncertain. The TCR sequence derives from a woman younger than 45 who had been exposed to COVID-19. The source material was PBMCs or T cells enriched from blood (not recorded which). This CDR3 reads CASSPPASSYEQYF. CDR3 coding DNA: TGTGCCAGCTCACCACCGGCAAGCTCCTACGAGCAGTACTTC.